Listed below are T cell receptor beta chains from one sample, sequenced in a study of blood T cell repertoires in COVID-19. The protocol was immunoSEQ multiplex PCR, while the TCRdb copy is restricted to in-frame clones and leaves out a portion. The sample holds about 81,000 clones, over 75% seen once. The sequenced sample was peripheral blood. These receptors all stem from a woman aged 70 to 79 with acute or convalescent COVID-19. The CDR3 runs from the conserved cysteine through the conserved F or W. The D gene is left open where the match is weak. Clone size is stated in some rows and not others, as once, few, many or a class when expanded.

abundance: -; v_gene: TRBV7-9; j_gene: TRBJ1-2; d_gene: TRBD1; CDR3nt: TGTGCCAGCAGCTCCTGGGGGGACAGGGGAGGTCTTGGCTACACCTTC; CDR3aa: CASSSWGDRGGLGYTF
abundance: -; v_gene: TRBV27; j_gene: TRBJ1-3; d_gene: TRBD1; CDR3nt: TGTGCCAGCAGATCCTCAGGGGGCATTGGAAACACCATATATTTT; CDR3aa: CASRSSGGIGNTIYF
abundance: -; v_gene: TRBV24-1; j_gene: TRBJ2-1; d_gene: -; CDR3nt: TGTGCCACCAGTGATTTGCGGCAGAGGCCGATGAATGAGCAGTTCTTC; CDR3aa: CATSDLRQRPMNEQFF
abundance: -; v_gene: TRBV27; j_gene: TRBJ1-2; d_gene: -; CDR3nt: TGTGCCAGCACCAGACTAGGGGATGCGGGCGAGGGCTACACCTTC; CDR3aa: CASTRLGDAGEGYTF
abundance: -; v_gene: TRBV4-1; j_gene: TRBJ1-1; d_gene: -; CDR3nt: TGCGCCAGCAGCCAGCCCCGGACAAAGTCTGAAGCTTTCTTT; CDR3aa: CASSQPRTKSEAFF
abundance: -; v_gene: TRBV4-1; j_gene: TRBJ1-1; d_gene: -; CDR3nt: TGCGCCAGCAGCCAAGAGGGAGGGTTCACTGAAGCTTTCTTT; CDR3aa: CASSQEGGFTEAFF
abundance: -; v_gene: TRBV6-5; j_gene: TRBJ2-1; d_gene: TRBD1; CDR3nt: TGTGCCAGCAGTTCCGACAGGGCCTACAATGAGCAGTTCTTC; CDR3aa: CASSSDRAYNEQFF
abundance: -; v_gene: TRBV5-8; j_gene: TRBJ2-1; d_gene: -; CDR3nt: TGTGCCAGCAGCTTGGCCCCCGGGTTCTCCTACAATGAGCAGTTCTTC; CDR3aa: CASSLAPGFSYNEQFF
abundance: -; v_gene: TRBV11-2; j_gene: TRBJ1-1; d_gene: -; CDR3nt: TGTGCCAGCAGCTTAGAGACAATCCACACTGAAGCTTTCTTT; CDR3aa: CASSLETIHTEAFF
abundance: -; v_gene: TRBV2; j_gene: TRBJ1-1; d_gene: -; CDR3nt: TGTGCCAGCAGAGAGTTTCCCCACAGGGTGGACACTGAAGCTTTCTTT; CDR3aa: CASREFPHRVDTEAFF
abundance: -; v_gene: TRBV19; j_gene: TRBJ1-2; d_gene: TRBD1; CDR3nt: TGTGCCAGTAGTAACCCGGGACAGGGGAACTATGGCTACACCTTC; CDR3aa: CASSNPGQGNYGYTF
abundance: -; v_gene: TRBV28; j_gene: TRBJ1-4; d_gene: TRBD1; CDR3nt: TGTGCCAGCAGCGGACAGGGGGCCGGTGAAAAACTGTTTTTT; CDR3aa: CASSGQGAGEKLFF
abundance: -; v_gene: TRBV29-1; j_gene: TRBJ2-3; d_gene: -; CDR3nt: TGCAGCGTTGAAGTTTTCAACAGGCCTAGCACAGATACGCAGTATTTT; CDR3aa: CSVEVFNRPSTDTQYF
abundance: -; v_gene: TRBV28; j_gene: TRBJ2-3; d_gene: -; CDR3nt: TGTGCCAGCAGTGATAGTCCAAAGTTGTTTGGCACAGATACGCAGTATTTT; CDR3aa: CASSDSPKLFGTDTQYF
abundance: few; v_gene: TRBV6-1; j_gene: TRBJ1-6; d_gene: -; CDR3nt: TGTGCCAGCAGTGAAGTTCGGAGCTCACCCCTCCACTTT; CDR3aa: CASSEVRSSPLHF
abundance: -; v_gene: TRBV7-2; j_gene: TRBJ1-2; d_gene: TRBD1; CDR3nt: TGTGCCAGCAGCCCACACGGGACAGGGACCGCTCACACCTTC; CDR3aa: CASSPHGTGTAHTF
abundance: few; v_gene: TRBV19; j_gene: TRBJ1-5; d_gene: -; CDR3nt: TGTGCCAGTAGTCCTTACCAGGGGAATCAGCCCCAGCATTTT; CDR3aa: CASSPYQGNQPQHF
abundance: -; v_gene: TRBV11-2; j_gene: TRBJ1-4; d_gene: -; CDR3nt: TGTGCCAGCAGCCGTTTAGGGGATAGACATGAAAAACTGTTTTTT; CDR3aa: CASSRLGDRHEKLFF
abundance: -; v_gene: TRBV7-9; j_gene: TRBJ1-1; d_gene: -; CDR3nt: TGTGCCAGCAGCTTACAGGGCGGTTTCGCCACTGAAGCTTTCTTT; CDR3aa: CASSLQGGFATEAFF
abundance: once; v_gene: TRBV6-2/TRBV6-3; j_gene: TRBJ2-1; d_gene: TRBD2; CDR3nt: TGTGCCAGCAGTTACCCCCTAGCGGGGTCTTACAATGAGCAGTTCTTC; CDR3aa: CASSYPLAGSYNEQFF
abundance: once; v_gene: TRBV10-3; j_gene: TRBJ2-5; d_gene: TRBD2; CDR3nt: TGTGCCATCAGTGAGAGGACTAGCGGGGGTAATTTATACGAGACCCAGTACTTC; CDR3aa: CAISERTSGGNLYETQYF
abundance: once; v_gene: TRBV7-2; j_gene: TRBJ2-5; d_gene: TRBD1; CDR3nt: TGTGCCAGCAGCTTAGTGGGGACAGGACCAGAGACCCAGTACTTC; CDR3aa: CASSLVGTGPETQYF
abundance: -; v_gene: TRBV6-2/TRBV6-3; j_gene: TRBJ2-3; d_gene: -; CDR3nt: TGTGCCAGCAGTTATGGAGCCCCCACAGATACGCAGTATTTT; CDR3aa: CASSYGAPTDTQYF
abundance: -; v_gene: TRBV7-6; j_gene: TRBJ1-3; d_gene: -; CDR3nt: TGTGCCAGCAGCTCCAGGACAGGAAACACCATATATTTT; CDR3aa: CASSSRTGNTIYF
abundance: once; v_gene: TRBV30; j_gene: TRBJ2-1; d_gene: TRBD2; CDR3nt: TGTGCCTTCTCCACCCGACTAGCGGGAGACTACAATGAGCAGTTCTTC; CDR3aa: CAFSTRLAGDYNEQFF
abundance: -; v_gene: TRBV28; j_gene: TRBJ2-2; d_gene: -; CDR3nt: TGTGCCAGCAGTTTATCCGGGGGGCATGGCGGGGAGCTGTTTTTT; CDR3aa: CASSLSGGHGGELFF
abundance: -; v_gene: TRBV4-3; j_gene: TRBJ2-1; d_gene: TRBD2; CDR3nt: TGCGCCAGCAGCCAAGAACCCGGTTTGGTAGCGGGAGATAAGAATGAGCAGTTCTTC; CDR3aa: CASSQEPGLVAGDKNEQFF
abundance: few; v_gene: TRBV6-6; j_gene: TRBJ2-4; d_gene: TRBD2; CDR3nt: TGTGCCAGCAGCTCTAGCGGGAGGGCTGGAAACATTCAGTACTTC; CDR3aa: CASSSSGRAGNIQYF
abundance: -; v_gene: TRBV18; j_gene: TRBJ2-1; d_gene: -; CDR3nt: TGTGCCAGCTCACCAAACAGGCCCCTGACGACCTACAATGAGCAGTTCTTC; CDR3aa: CASSPNRPLTTYNEQFF
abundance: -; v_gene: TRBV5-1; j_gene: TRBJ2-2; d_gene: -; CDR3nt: TGCGCCAGCAGCTTGGATCCAACCGGGGAGCTGTTTTTT; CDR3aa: CASSLDPTGELFF
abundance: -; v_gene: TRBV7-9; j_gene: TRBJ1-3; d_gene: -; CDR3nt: TGTGCCAGCAGCATCCCCGATGTTACGGGAGGAAACACCATATATTTT; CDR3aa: CASSIPDVTGGNTIYF
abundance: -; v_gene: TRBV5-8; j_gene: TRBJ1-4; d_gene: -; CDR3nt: TGTGCCAGCAGCCAGAATCAGGGGCTAACAACTAATGAAAAACTGTTTTTT; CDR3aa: CASSQNQGLTTNEKLFF
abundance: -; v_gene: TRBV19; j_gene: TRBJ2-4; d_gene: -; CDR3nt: TGTGCCAGTAGTATTCTCCCGGAGGTGGCAGGAAGAAAAAACATTCAGTACTTC; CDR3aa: CASSILPEVAGRKNIQYF
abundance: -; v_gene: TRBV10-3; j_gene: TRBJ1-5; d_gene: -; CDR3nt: TGTGCCACCCGGACAGCTGACTATAGCAATCAGCCCCAGCATTTT; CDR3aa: CATRTADYSNQPQHF
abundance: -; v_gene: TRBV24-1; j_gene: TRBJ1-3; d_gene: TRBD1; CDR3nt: TGTGCCACCAGTGACGCGAAGACAGGGGGCTCTGGAAACACCATATATTTT; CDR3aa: CATSDAKTGGSGNTIYF
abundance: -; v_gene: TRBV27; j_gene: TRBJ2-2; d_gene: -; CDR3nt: TGTGCCACCCGACGGGGACACACTACGAACACCGGGGAGCTGTTTTTT; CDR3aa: CATRRGHTTNTGELFF
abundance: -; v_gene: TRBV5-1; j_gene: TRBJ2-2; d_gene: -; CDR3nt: TGCGCCAGCAGCTTTTCCCCAGGGAACACCGGGGAGCTGTTTTTT; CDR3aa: CASSFSPGNTGELFF